Included here is one T cell receptor (beta chain) sequence, with context. The sample originates from a study of human T cells and chemical hapten exposure. Looking at the study overall: For sensitization, 2% DPC was applied to a roughly 2 cm by roughly 2 cm patch of upper inner arm skin.

The time point was: patch test 3, about 24 weeks after DPC sensitization. Treatment given: therapeutic diphenylcyclopropenone sensitization with weekly scalp DPC. Every donor had alopecia and was 18 to 70 years old; all were suitable for DPC. MiXCR, applied by TCRdb to the RACE reads, yields one record per CDR3 protein. The table includes more than 100,000 distinct CDR3 sequences, approximately 10% detected once. The length of the CDR3 is 15 residues. The V and J ends lost 5 bases and 3 bases respectively, with 17 bases between them. The clonotype was recovered from a woman between 50 and 59 years old with alopecia areata. Some clones in this sample may be carry-over from other donors' samples. The chain joins TRBV12-3 or TRBV12-4 to TRBJ2-7; D assignment may be TRBD1 or TRBD2 (5 bases each). Sequenced here: whole blood, sampled in connection with sensitization to the hapten diphenylcyclopropenone (DPC). The CDR3 sequence: CASSPLGTRNYEQYF. The CDR3 DNA follows: TGTGCCAGCAGTCCCCTAGGGACGCGAAACTACGAGCAGTACTTC.